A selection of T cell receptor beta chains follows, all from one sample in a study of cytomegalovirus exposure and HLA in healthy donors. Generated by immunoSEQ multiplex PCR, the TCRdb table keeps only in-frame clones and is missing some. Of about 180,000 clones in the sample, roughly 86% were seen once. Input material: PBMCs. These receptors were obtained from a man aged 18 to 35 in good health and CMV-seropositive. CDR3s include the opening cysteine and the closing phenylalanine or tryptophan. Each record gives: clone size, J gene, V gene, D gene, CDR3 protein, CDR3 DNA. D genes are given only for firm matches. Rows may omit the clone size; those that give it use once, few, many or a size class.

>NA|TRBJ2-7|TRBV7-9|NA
CASSSLKGLNEQYF
TGTGCCAGCAGCTCCCTTAAAGGACTCAACGAGCAGTACTTC
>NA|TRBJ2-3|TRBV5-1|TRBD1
CASSLGQGNLDTQYF
TGCGCCAGCAGCCTTGGACAGGGCAATTTAGATACGCAGTATTTT
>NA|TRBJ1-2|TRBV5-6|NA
CASSWIGRGTTYGYTF
TGTGCCAGCAGCTGGATAGGACGGGGAACAACCTATGGCTACACCTTC
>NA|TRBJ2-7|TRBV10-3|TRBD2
CAITPQAGGTYEQYF
TGTGCCATCACCCCCCAAGCGGGAGGGACCTACGAGCAGTACTTC
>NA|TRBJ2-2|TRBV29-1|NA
CSARAGAGELFF
TGCAGCGCCCGTGCCGGGGCCGGGGAGCTGTTTTTT
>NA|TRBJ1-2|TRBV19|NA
CASSPSGLYGYTF
TGTGCCAGTAGCCCCAGCGGACTCTATGGCTACACCTTC
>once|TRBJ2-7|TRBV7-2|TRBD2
CASGVTSGTYEQYF
TGTGCCAGCGGGGTTACTAGCGGAACCTACGAGCAGTACTTC
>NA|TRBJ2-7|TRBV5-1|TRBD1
CASSLEQGAYEQYF
TGCGCCAGCAGCTTAGAACAGGGGGCCTACGAGCAGTACTTC
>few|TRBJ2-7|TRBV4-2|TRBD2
CASSQEAGRDEQYF
TGTGCCAGCAGCCAAGAAGCGGGACGGGACGAGCAGTACTTC
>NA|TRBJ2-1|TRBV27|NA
CATNRGRGPSEQFF
TGTGCCACGAATAGGGGTAGGGGCCCCAGTGAGCAGTTCTTC
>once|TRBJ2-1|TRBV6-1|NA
CASTYSGGEQFF
TGTGCCAGCACTTATAGCGGAGGTGAGCAGTTCTTC
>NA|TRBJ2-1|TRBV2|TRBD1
CASGRQGHNEQFF
TGTGCCAGCGGGCGACAGGGACACAATGAGCAGTTCTTC
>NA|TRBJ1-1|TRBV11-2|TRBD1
CASSFYRGKNTEAFF
TGTGCCAGCAGCTTTTACAGGGGGAAGAACACTGAAGCTTTCTTT
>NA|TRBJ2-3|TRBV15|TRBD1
CATSRESRDRGSKEYF
TGTGCCACCAGCAGAGAATCACGGGACAGGGGCTCAAAGGAGTATTTT
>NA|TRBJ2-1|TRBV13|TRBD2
CASSSTSGHEQFF
TGTGCCAGCAGCAGCACTAGCGGCCATGAGCAGTTCTTC
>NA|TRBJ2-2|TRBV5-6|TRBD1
CASSLVQGVITGELFF
TGTGCCAGCAGCTTGGTCCAGGGGGTAATTACCGGGGAGCTGTTTTTT
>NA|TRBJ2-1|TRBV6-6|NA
CASSYLQGSGEQFF
TGTGCCAGCAGTTACCTTCAAGGGAGTGGAGAGCAGTTCTTC
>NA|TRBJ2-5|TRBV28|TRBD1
CASKWADRGIAQYF
TGTGCCAGCAAATGGGCGGACAGGGGAATTGCCCAGTACTTC
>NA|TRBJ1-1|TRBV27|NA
CASSLSRGAGSEAFF
TGTGCCAGCAGTTTATCTAGGGGCGCCGGGTCTGAAGCTTTCTTT
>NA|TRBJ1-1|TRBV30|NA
CAWSSNYLNTEAFF
TGTGCCTGGAGTTCAAATTACTTGAACACTGAAGCTTTCTTT
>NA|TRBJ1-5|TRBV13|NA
CASSFMRGQPQHF
TGTGCCAGCAGCTTTATGAGAGGTCAGCCCCAGCATTTT
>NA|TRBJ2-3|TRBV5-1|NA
CASSLAPRADTQYF
TGCGCCAGCAGCTTAGCCCCCAGGGCGGATACGCAGTATTTT
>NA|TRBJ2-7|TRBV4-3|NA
CASSQARNAYEQYF
TGCGCCAGCAGCCAAGCTAGAAACGCCTACGAGCAGTACTTC
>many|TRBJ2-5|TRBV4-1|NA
CASSPLRRDGETQYF
TGCGCCAGCAGCCCCCTTAGGAGGGATGGAGAGACCCAGTACTTC
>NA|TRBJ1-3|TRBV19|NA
CASSPAGQTSGNTIYF
TGTGCCAGTAGTCCCGCCGGACAAACCTCTGGAAACACCATATATTTT
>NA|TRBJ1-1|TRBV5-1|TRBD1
CASSLTGGTEAFF
TGCGCCAGCAGCCTTACAGGGGGCACTGAAGCTTTCTTT
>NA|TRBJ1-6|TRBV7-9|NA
CASSFGLTYSPLHF
TGTGCCAGCAGCTTCGGACTGACCTATTCACCCCTCCACTTT
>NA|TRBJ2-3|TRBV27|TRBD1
CASTPGQITDTQYF
TGTGCCAGCACCCCGGGACAGATCACAGATACGCAGTATTTT
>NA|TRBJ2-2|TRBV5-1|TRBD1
CASSPGQGEGELFF
TGCGCCAGCAGCCCGGGACAGGGGGAAGGGGAGCTGTTTTTT
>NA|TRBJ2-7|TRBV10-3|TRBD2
CAISQASGGAYEQYF
TGTGCCATCAGCCAGGCTAGCGGGGGGGCCTACGAGCAGTACTTC
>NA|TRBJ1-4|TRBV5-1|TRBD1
CASSRGQGTLGWEKLFF
TGCGCCAGCAGCAGGGGACAGGGCACCCTGGGTTGGGAAAAACTGTTTTTT
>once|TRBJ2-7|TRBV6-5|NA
CASSYRGGSKYEQYF
TGTGCCAGCAGTTATAGGGGGGGGTCGAAGTACGAGCAGTACTTC
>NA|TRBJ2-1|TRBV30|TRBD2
CAWSVTGGPYNEQFF
TGTGCCTGGAGTGTGACGGGGGGGCCTTACAATGAGCAGTTCTTC
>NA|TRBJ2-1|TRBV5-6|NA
CASREGTFYNEQFF
TGTGCCAGCAGGGAAGGGACTTTCTACAATGAGCAGTTCTTC
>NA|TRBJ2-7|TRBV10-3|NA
CAISGTGRVTEEQYF
TGTGCCATCAGTGGTACAGGGAGGGTTACCGAAGAGCAGTACTTC
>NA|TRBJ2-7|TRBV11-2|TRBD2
CASSLVSGSSYEQYF
TGTGCCAGCAGCTTAGTTAGCGGGAGCTCCTACGAGCAGTACTTC
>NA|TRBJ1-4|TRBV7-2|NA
CASSSPIHGRREKLFF
TGTGCCAGCAGCTCACCTATACACGGGAGGAGAGAAAAACTGTTTTTT
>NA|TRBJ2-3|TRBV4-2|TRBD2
CASSPLAGGNTDTQYF
TGTGCCAGCAGCCCCTTAGCGGGGGGCAACACAGATACGCAGTATTTT
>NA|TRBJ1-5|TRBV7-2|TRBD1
CASSPTGTVNQPQHF
TGTGCCAGCAGCCCGACCGGGACAGTCAATCAGCCCCAGCATTTT
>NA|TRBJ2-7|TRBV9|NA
CASSVGQGLDEQYF
TGTGCCAGCAGCGTAGGTCAGGGGCTGGACGAGCAGTACTTC
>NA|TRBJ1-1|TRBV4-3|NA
CASSQDRRGGTEAFF
TGCGCCAGCAGCCAAGATCGCAGGGGCGGCACTGAAGCTTTCTTT
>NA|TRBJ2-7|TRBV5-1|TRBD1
CASKGQGASYEQYF
TGCGCCAGCAAAGGACAGGGGGCGTCCTACGAGCAGTACTTC
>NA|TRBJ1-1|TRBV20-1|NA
CSARDSEAFF
TGCAGTGCTAGAGACAGTGAAGCTTTCTTT
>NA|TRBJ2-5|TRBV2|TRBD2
CASNLPIAGGGETQYF
TGTGCCAGCAATTTGCCCATAGCGGGGGGAGGAGAGACCCAGTACTTC
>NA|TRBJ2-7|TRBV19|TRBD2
CASGSSGSYEQYF
TGTGCCAGTGGATCTAGCGGGTCCTACGAGCAGTACTTC
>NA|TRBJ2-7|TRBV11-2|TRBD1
CASSLGQGTGEQYF
TGTGCCAGCAGCTTAGGACAGGGTACGGGGGAGCAGTACTTC
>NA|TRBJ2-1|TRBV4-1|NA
CASKGNEQFF
TGCGCCAGCAAGGGGAATGAGCAGTTCTTC
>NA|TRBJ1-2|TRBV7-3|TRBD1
CASSLNPGQGIGGYTF
TGTGCCAGCAGCTTAAATCCCGGACAGGGTATCGGTGGCTACACCTTC
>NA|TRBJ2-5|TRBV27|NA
CASSFSRYQETQYF
TGTGCCAGCAGTTTTAGCAGATATCAAGAGACCCAGTACTTC
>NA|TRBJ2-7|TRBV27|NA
CASSLGAGSSYEQYF
TGTGCCAGCAGTTTGGGTGCGGGTAGCTCCTACGAGCAGTACTTC
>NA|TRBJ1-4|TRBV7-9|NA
CASSPTDNEKLFF
TGTGCCAGCAGCCCCACAGATAATGAAAAACTGTTTTTT
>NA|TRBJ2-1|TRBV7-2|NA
CASGLYNEQFF
TGTGCCAGCGGACTGTACAATGAGCAGTTCTTC
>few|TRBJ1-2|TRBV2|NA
CASGDVNYGYTF
TGTGCCAGCGGAGATGTTAACTATGGCTACACCTTC
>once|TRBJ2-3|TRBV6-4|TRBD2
CASIGGGSSDTQYF
TGTGCCAGCATAGGAGGCGGGAGTTCAGATACGCAGTATTTT
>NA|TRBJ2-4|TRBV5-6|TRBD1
CASSPDRGWGDIQYF
TGTGCCAGCAGCCCCGACAGGGGATGGGGAGACATTCAGTACTTC
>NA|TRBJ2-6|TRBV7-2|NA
CASSLTGRAGANVLTF
TGTGCCAGCAGCTTAACGGGCAGGGCTGGGGCCAACGTCCTGACTTTC
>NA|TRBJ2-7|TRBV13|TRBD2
CASSSQGLAGSYEQYF
TGTGCCAGCAGCTCACAGGGACTAGCGGGGTCCTACGAGCAGTACTTC
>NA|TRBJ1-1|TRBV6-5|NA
CASSYYREGTEAFF
TGTGCCAGCAGTTACTACAGGGAGGGTACTGAAGCTTTCTTT
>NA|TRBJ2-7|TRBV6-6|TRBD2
CASSYSTGGPDEQYF
TGTGCCAGCAGTTACTCGACGGGGGGGCCTGACGAGCAGTACTTC